Following are 28 T cell receptor beta chains from one sample sequenced in a study of human T cells and chemical hapten exposure. TCRdb redid the calling of the RACE reads with MiXCR, one entry per CDR3 protein. The repertoire has tens of thousands of distinct CDR3 sequences, approximately 3.4% of them found once; the top ten carry about 6.9%. Time point here: patch test 2, 6 weeks after DPC sensitization. Treatment of the sample: therapeutic diphenylcyclopropenone sensitization with weekly scalp DPC. Sample: whole blood, taken in connection with sensitization to the hapten diphenylcyclopropenone (DPC). These receptors were taken from a man in his forties with alopecia areata. Some clones in this sample may be carry-over from other donors' samples.

This clonotype was counted ten times or more. DNA of the CDR3: TGCAGTGCCAGCCGACCACGGGACAGGGTTCCCTACGAGCAGTACTTC. Protein product: CSASRPRDRVPYEQYF. The V gene is TRBV20-1, the J gene TRBJ2-7, with 9 bases lining up with TRBD1. Germline-derived CDR1 and CDR2 are DFQATT and SNEGSKA (reference sequence). J gave up 2 bases and V 6 bases, and 14 bases lay outside the gene matches. The length of the CDR3 is 16 residues.

This clonotype appeared many times. This chain connects TRBV20-1 to TRBJ2-7; the D gene is possibly TRBD2 (6 bases). This CDR3 has 11 amino acids. V lost 5 bases and J lost 3, with 8 bases in between. Germline CDR1 DFQATT, CDR2 SNEGSKA (reference sequence). The CDR3 loop is CSALDYYEQYF. The CDR3 DNA follows: TGCAGTGCTTTGGACTACTACGAGCAGTACTTC.

This clonotype was seen at least ten times. V usage is TRBV6-6 and J usage is TRBJ2-5; D is undetermined. The CDR3 contains 14 residues. V was clipped by 6 bases and J by 5 bases, with 16 bases between them. Germline values: CDR1 MNHNY, CDR2 SVGAGI (reference sequence). CDR3: CASSYRPERETQYF. As DNA, the CDR3 is TGTGCCAGCAGCTATCGTCCGGAGAGGGAGACCCAGTACTTC.

This clonotype was seen repeatedly, ten times or more. The V call is TRBV14, the J call TRBJ2-1, with D uncertain. V lost 4 bases, J lost 1 base, and 11 bases lay in between. Germline lookup yields CDR1 SGHDN and CDR2 FVKESK. The CDR3 extends over 15 amino acids. CDR3 sequence reads: CASSPFMLSYNEQFF. The CDR3 nucleotides read TGTGCCAGCAGCCCTTTTATGTTGTCCTACAATGAGCAGTTCTTC.

This clonotype has a count of ten or more. The chain couples TRBV20-1 to TRBJ2-1; TRBD2 aligns across 7 bases. This CDR3 region has 14 residues. V lost 2 bases, J lost 3 bases, and 4 bases stayed unmatched. The germline CDR1 and CDR2 sequences are DFQATT and SNEGSKA (reference sequence). CDR3 amino acids: CSARLLANYNEQFF. CDR3 DNA sequence: TGCAGTGCTAGATTACTAGCGAACTACAATGAGCAGTTCTTC.

CDR3 bases: TGTGCCAGCAGCCCTGGGCAAGATCCTAAGTACTTC. Amino acid sequence: CASSPGQDPKYF. This sequence joins TRBV7-2 and TRBJ2-4; no clear D. Trimming cost V 5 bases and J 14 bases, with 16 bases left between them. This CDR3 region has 12 residues. Germline V lookup: CDR1 SGHTA, CDR2 FQGNSA. The variable domain in full, completed from reference TRBV7-2 and TRBJ2-4, reads GAGVSQSPSNKVTEKGKDVELRCDPISGHTALYWYRQSLGQGLEFLIYFQGNSAPDKSGLPSDRFSAERTGGSVSTLTIQRTQQEDSAVYLCASSPGQDPKYFGAGTRLSVL.

This clonotype showed up many times. The gene calls are TRBV7-2 and TRBJ2-1; possible D gene TRBD2, 6 bases. V was clipped by 5 bases and J by 0 bases, with 14 bases between them. The germline V gene has CDR1 SGHTA and CDR2 FQGNSA. This CDR3 spans 16 amino acids. CDR3 nucleotide sequence: TGTGCCAGCAGCCCAGCCACTAGCCGCTCCTACAATGAGCAGTTCTTC. Protein: CASSPATSRSYNEQFF.

This clonotype was counted many times. This sequence joins TRBV15 and TRBJ2-5, with 10 bases that match TRBD2. The ends lost 0 bases at V and 2 bases at J; junction bases unmatched: 3. This CDR3 is 16 amino acids long. Germline values: CDR1 LNHNV, CDR2 YYDKDF (reference sequence). CDR3 in amino acids: CATSRERAGGQETQYF. Here the CDR3 DNA reads TGTGCCACCAGCAGAGAGCGAGCGGGAGGGCAAGAGACCCAGTACTTC.

This clonotype was seen repeatedly, ten times or more. V and J are TRBV28 and TRBJ2-7, with TRBD1 identical over 8 bases. The CDR3 runs 15 residues. V was clipped by 6 bases and J by 5 bases; unmatched bases: 12. Germline-derived CDR1 and CDR2 are MDHEN and SYDVKM. The CDR3 spells CASSLPGTGGHEQYF. The CDR3 DNA sequence: TGTGCCAGCAGCCTACCCGGGACAGGTGGCCACGAGCAGTACTTC.

Concerning this clonotype itself: The germline gene is not matched at one end of the junction; a read error may be the cause. V gene TRBV18 combines with J gene TRBJ2-3; no clear D. This CDR3 region has 13 residues. CDR1 KGHSH and CDR2 LQKENI come from the germline V gene. CDR3 in DNA: TGTACCAGCTCACCGGACAGCACAGATACGCAGTATTTT. Translated, it gives CTSSPDSTDTQYF. Full variable domain (remainder filled in from reference TRBV18 and TRBJ2-3): NAGVMQNPRHLVRRRGQEARLRCSPMKGHSHVYWYRQLPEEGLKFMVYLQKENIIDESGMPKERFSAEFPKEGPSILRIQQVVRGDSAAYFCTSSPDSTDTQYFGPGTRLTVL.

This chain connects TRBV4-1 to TRBJ2-5; 7 bases are a match to TRBD1. This CDR3 has 14 residues. V was pared by 3 bases and J by 2 bases, with 3 bases of the junction left unmatched. Germline V CDR1 and CDR2: MGHRA, YSYEKL. The CDR3 DNA reads as TGCGCCAGCAGCCAGAAGACAGGGCAAGAGACCCAGTACTTC. It specifies CASSQKTGQETQYF.

There are many counts of this clonotype. The genes are TRBV7-8 and TRBJ2-7; no definite D call. The CDR3 runs to 13 residues. Germline V gene lookup returns CDR1 SGHVS and CDR2 FQNEAQ. The V gene lost 1 base and the J gene lost 0 bases, with 4 bases spanning the gap. The CDR3 loop is CASSLGLSYEQYF. In DNA form, the CDR3 reads TGTGCCAGCAGCTTAGGCCTCTCCTACGAGCAGTACTTC.

This clonotype was counted at least ten times. The CDR3 nucleotides read TGTGCCAGCACCGAAGTGGGGGCCTTGGCCGAGACCCAGTACTTC. This translates into CASTEVGALAETQYF. This sequence joins TRBV28 and TRBJ2-5; TRBD1 might be the D (6 bases). Germline CDR1 MDHEN, CDR2 SYDVKM. The V end was cut by 7 bases, the J end by 5 bases, with 20 bases between. The length of the CDR3 is 15 residues.

Many counts were recorded for this clonotype. The chain joins TRBV7-8 to TRBJ2-3; D possibly matches TRBD1 or TRBD2 (5 bases each). The germline CDR1 and CDR2 sequences are SGHVS and FQNEAQ. This CDR3 comprises 16 residues. V was shortened by 6 bases and J by 5 bases, with 21 bases between the two germline ends. The CDR3 is CASRIRGPVSGDTQYF. The DNA of the CDR3 is TGTGCCAGCAGAATCCGGGGACCGGTTTCCGGAGATACGCAGTATTTT.

This clonotype was observed at least ten times. This rearrangement joins TRBV9 to TRBJ2-7; tentatively, D is TRBD1 (5 bases). The V end lost 0 bases, the J end lost 6 bases, and 10 bases lay between the germline ends. CDR3 size: 13 residues. Germline V gene data show CDR1 as SGDLS and CDR2 as YYNGEE. Written as DNA, the CDR3 is TGTGCCAGCAGCGTAGAAGTAGGGGTCGAGCAGTACTTC. Encoded protein: CASSVEVGVEQYF.

This clonotype was seen at least ten times. V gene TRBV2 combines with J gene TRBJ2-7; the match to TRBD1 covers 10 bases. The germline V gene encodes CDR1 SNHLY and CDR2 FYNNEI. This CDR3 region has 14 residues. Trimming removed 7 bases from V and 4 bases from J; junction bases left unmatched: 7. The CDR3 DNA is TGTGCCAGCAACTACGGGACAGGGGTTTACGAGCAGTACTTC. Protein product: CASNYGTGVYEQYF.

In its sample, this clonotype was seen a few times. The CDR3 DNA sequence: TGCAGCGTCGGGACAGGTTTGGGCAATCAGCCCCAGCATTTT. This sequence encodes CSVGTGLGNQPQHF. V and J are TRBV29-1 and TRBJ1-5; TRBD1 aligns across 8 bases. The CDR3 runs to 14 residues. In germline, CDR1 is SQVTM, CDR2 ANQGSEA. V dropped 6 bases and J dropped 2; count of bases not matched to a gene: 6.

The chain is built from TRBV5-5 and TRBJ2-1, with 11 bases that match TRBD2. The germline CDR1 and CDR2 sequences are SGHKS and YYEKEE (reference sequence). J was trimmed by 9 bases and V by 0 bases; bases with no gene match: 8. The CDR3 is 16 residues long. The CDR3 DNA is TGTGCCAGCAGCTTGGAAGAGACTAGCGGGAATAGTGAGCAGTTCTTC. It specifies CASSLEETSGNSEQFF.

This clonotype showed up just a few times. V and J are TRBV28 and TRBJ1-5; no firm D call. V lost 8 bases and J lost 3, with 8 bases in between. This CDR3 comprises 12 residues. The V gene's germline CDR1 is MDHEN and CDR2 SYDVKM. DNA of the CDR3: TGTGCCAGCCGTGAACACAATCAGCCCCAGCATTTT. Protein: CASREHNQPQHF.

This clonotype was recorded at least ten times. The chain carries TRBV20-1 and TRBJ2-7; 12 bases map to TRBD1. Germline V gene data show CDR1 as DFQATT and CDR2 as SNEGSKA (reference sequence). The CDR3 runs to 14 residues. With V trimmed by 6 bases and J by 5 bases, 8 bases remained unmatched. CDR3 in DNA: TGCAGTGCGAGCCGGGACAGGGGGCAGGACGAGCAGTACTTC. It yields the protein CSASRDRGQDEQYF.

This clonotype was seen repeatedly, ten times or more. This chain uses TRBV27 with TRBJ2-3; D may be TRBD2 (6 bases). The length of the CDR3 is 16 residues. V lost 7 bases, J lost 2 bases, and 19 bases lay in between. Germline-derived CDR1 and CDR2 are MNHEY and SMNVEV (reference sequence). This chain's CDR3 is CASTWGRGRPTDTQYF. The CDR3, as DNA: TGTGCCAGCACCTGGGGGAGAGGGAGGCCCACAGATACGCAGTATTTT.

This clonotype was recorded at least ten times. The V gene is TRBV7-9, the J gene TRBJ2-1; 11 nucleotides align to TRBD2. The CDR3 totals 14 residues. With V trimmed by 6 bases and J by 4 bases, 2 bases remained unmatched. Germline V CDR1 and CDR2: SEHNR, FQNEAQ (reference sequence). The CDR3 DNA reads TGTGCCAGCAGGGGACTAGCGGAATACAATGAGCAGTTCTTC. Translation: CASRGLAEYNEQFF. Based on the CDR3 plus reference TRBV7-9 and TRBJ2-1, the full variable domain is DTGVSQNPRHKITKRGQNVTFRCDPISEHNRLYWYRQTLGQGPEFLTYFQNEAQLEKSRLLSDRFSAERPKGSFSTLEIQRTEQGDSAMYLCASRGLAEYNEQFFGPGTRLTVL.

This clonotype was detected only a few times. CDR3 nucleotide sequence: TGTGCCAGCAGTGAATCGACTAGCGGGAGGAGGGCGAACACCGGGGAGCTGTTTTTT. This encodes CASSESTSGRRANTGELFF. The rearrangement uses TRBV6-1 and TRBJ2-2, with TRBD2 matching over 13 bases. CDR1 and CDR2 (germline): MNHNS, SASEGT. J gave up 0 bases and V 2 bases, and 6 bases lay outside the gene matches. This CDR3 region has 19 residues.

This clonotype was observed at least ten times. V is TRBV7-2 and J is TRBJ2-5, with TRBD2 as a possible D gene (6 bases). The CDR3 loop spans 14 amino acids. From germline, CDR1 is SGHTA and CDR2 FQGNSA. Trimming stripped 9 bases from V and 1 base from J, with 15 bases between. CDR3 region: CASGGMGRQETQYF. The CDR3 DNA follows: TGTGCCAGTGGCGGGATGGGACGCCAAGAGACCCAGTACTTC.

At least ten counts were recorded for this clonotype. The chain uses TRBV20-1 and TRBJ1-6; 7 nucleotides match TRBD1. The CDR3 is 19 amino acids. Trimming took 0 bases from V and 0 from J; bases not matched to a gene: 11. Germline CDR1 and CDR2: DFQATT and SNEGSKA (reference sequence). DNA for the CDR3: TGCAGTGCTAGAGACAGGGGGTTACCGGCTAGCTCCTATAATTCACCCCTCCACTTT. Residues: CSARDRGLPASSYNSPLHF.

This clonotype showed up many times. The chain recombines TRBV25-1 with TRBJ2-2; maybe TRBD1 (6 bases). V was clipped by 6 bases and J by 2 bases, with 19 bases between them. Germline-derived CDR1 and CDR2 are MGHDK and SYGVNS. This CDR3 has 17 amino acids. The CDR3 bases are TGTGCCAGCAGGAACCAACCGGGACAAGGAAACACCGGGGAGCTGTTTTTT. Its protein is CASRNQPGQGNTGELFF. The full variable domain, with the rest looked up from reference TRBV25-1 and TRBJ2-2, is EADIYQTPRYLVIGTGKKITLECSQTMGHDKMYWYQQDPGMELHLIHYSYGVNSTEKGDLSSESTVSRIRTEHFPLTLESARPSHTSQYLCASRNQPGQGNTGELFFGEGSRLTVL.

This clonotype was observed a handful of times. This chain joins TRBV18 and TRBJ2-7; tentative D call: TRBD2 (5 bases). The CDR3 totals 15 residues. The germline gives CDR1 KGHSH, CDR2 LQKENI. With 3 bases removed from V and 3 bases from J, the gap between germline ends came to 15 bases. CDR3 DNA sequence: TGTGCCAGCTCACCTCAACCCGGGATTGACTACGAGCAGTACTTC. It translates to CASSPQPGIDYEQYF.

This clonotype was seen a few times. V usage is TRBV3-1 and J usage is TRBJ1-5; D not resolved. CDR3 length: 15 residues. V was pared by 2 bases and J by 5 bases, with 13 bases between. Per the germline V gene, CDR1 is LGHDT and CDR2 is YNNKEL (reference sequence). The CDR3 protein is CASSQTPRGDQPQHF. The DNA of the CDR3 is TGTGCCAGCAGCCAAACCCCTCGAGGCGATCAGCCCCAGCATTTT.